These T cell receptor beta chains were read from a single sample in a study of cytomegalovirus exposure and HLA in healthy donors. Using immunoSEQ multiplex PCR, the repertoire was profiled, and TCRdb retains in-frame clones only, with some absent. The table includes a few hundred thousand clones, approximately 85% detected once. Material: PBMCs. The receptors derive from a woman aged 35 to 49 in good health and CMV-seropositive. Both conserved end residues are part of each CDR3. A D gene is named only where the DNA matches it firmly. Some rows mark clone size as missing; the rest say once, few, many or name a class of expanded clone.

v_call: TRBV18
j_call: TRBJ2-5
clone_size: -
d_call: TRBD2
cdr3_aa: CASSLGLAGAETQYF
cdr3_nt: TGTGCCAGCTCCCTGGGACTAGCGGGAGCGGAGACCCAGTACTTC

v_call: TRBV28
j_call: TRBJ1-4
clone_size: -
d_call: -
cdr3_aa: CASSLITGWSEKLFF
cdr3_nt: TGTGCCAGCAGTTTAATTACAGGGTGGAGTGAAAAACTGTTTTTT

v_call: TRBV9
j_call: TRBJ2-7
clone_size: -
d_call: -
cdr3_aa: CASSVGDTYEQYF
cdr3_nt: TGTGCCAGCAGCGTAGGAGACACCTACGAGCAGTACTTC

v_call: TRBV30
j_call: TRBJ2-3
clone_size: -
d_call: TRBD2
cdr3_aa: CAWSILGLAASTDTQYF
cdr3_nt: TGTGCCTGGAGTATCCTCGGACTAGCGGCTAGCACAGATACGCAGTATTTT

v_call: TRBV27
j_call: TRBJ2-1
clone_size: -
d_call: TRBD2
cdr3_aa: CASRRGVAGEATQEQFF
cdr3_nt: TGTGCCAGCAGGCGAGGAGTAGCGGGAGAAGCGACCCAAGAGCAGTTCTTC

v_call: TRBV4-1
j_call: TRBJ1-2
clone_size: once
d_call: -
cdr3_aa: CASSQDRQVGYTF
cdr3_nt: TGCGCCAGCAGCCAAGATAGACAAGTCGGCTACACCTTC

v_call: TRBV4-2
j_call: TRBJ2-1
clone_size: -
d_call: -
cdr3_aa: CASSQEPGLTYNEQFF
cdr3_nt: TGTGCCAGCAGCCAAGAGCCGGGACTCACCTACAATGAGCAGTTCTTC

v_call: TRBV4-3
j_call: TRBJ2-6
clone_size: -
d_call: -
cdr3_aa: CASSQDRLFSGANVLTF
cdr3_nt: TGCGCCAGCAGCCAAGACAGGCTTTTTTCTGGGGCCAACGTCCTGACTTTC

v_call: TRBV11-1
j_call: TRBJ2-7
clone_size: few
d_call: TRBD2
cdr3_aa: CASSSPGLAVYEQYF
cdr3_nt: TGTGCCAGCAGCTCACCGGGACTAGCGGTTTACGAGCAGTACTTC

v_call: TRBV30
j_call: TRBJ2-7
clone_size: -
d_call: -
cdr3_aa: CACHRGPLYEQYF
cdr3_nt: TGTGCCTGCCACCGGGGTCCGCTCTACGAGCAGTACTTC

v_call: TRBV30
j_call: TRBJ2-7
clone_size: few
d_call: -
cdr3_aa: CAWNSQGDEQYF
cdr3_nt: TGTGCCTGGAACTCTCAGGGCGACGAGCAGTACTTC

v_call: TRBV5-6
j_call: TRBJ2-1
clone_size: -
d_call: TRBD2
cdr3_aa: CASSLGLAGTYNEQFF
cdr3_nt: TGTGCCAGCAGCTTGGGCCTAGCGGGGACATACAATGAGCAGTTCTTC

v_call: TRBV4-3
j_call: TRBJ2-4
clone_size: -
d_call: -
cdr3_aa: CASSQDGAGIQYF
cdr3_nt: TGCGCCAGCAGCCAAGATGGGGCTGGCATTCAGTACTTC

v_call: TRBV12-5
j_call: TRBJ1-1
clone_size: once
d_call: -
cdr3_aa: CASGLVLGTLNTEAFF
cdr3_nt: TGTGCTAGTGGTTTGGTACTAGGCACTTTGAACACTGAAGCTTTCTTT

v_call: TRBV28
j_call: TRBJ1-5
clone_size: -
d_call: -
cdr3_aa: CASSLGHRLSNQPQHF
cdr3_nt: TGTGCCAGCAGTTTGGGGCACAGACTTAGCAATCAGCCCCAGCATTTT

v_call: TRBV18
j_call: TRBJ2-7
clone_size: -
d_call: -
cdr3_aa: CASSPLTGYEQYF
cdr3_nt: TGTGCCAGCTCACCCCTGACGGGGTACGAGCAGTACTTC

v_call: TRBV27
j_call: TRBJ2-7
clone_size: -
d_call: TRBD2
cdr3_aa: CASSFGLATYEQYF
cdr3_nt: TGTGCCAGCAGTTTCGGACTAGCGACTTACGAGCAGTACTTC

v_call: TRBV27
j_call: TRBJ1-5
clone_size: few
d_call: TRBD1
cdr3_aa: CASRQMGGQNNQPQHF
cdr3_nt: TGTGCCAGCAGACAAATGGGGGGACAGAATAATCAGCCCCAGCATTTT

v_call: TRBV18
j_call: TRBJ1-2
clone_size: -
d_call: -
cdr3_aa: CASSPGQGNGYTF
cdr3_nt: TGTGCCAGCTCACCCGGCCAGGGTAATGGCTACACCTTC

v_call: TRBV4-2
j_call: TRBJ2-7
clone_size: once
d_call: TRBD2
cdr3_aa: CASSQEPLGLAPLGRYF
cdr3_nt: TGTGCCAGCAGCCAAGAACCGTTGGGACTAGCGCCCCTTGGCCGGTACTTC

v_call: TRBV11-3
j_call: TRBJ2-2
clone_size: -
d_call: TRBD2
cdr3_aa: CASSLGGRAATGELFF
cdr3_nt: TGTGCCAGCAGCTTAGGCGGGAGGGCCGCCACCGGGGAGCTGTTTTTT

v_call: TRBV28
j_call: TRBJ1-1
clone_size: -
d_call: TRBD1
cdr3_aa: CASSLSDRAREAFF
cdr3_nt: TGTGCCAGCAGTTTATCCGACAGGGCTCGTGAAGCTTTCTTT

v_call: TRBV29-1
j_call: TRBJ2-5
clone_size: -
d_call: TRBD1
cdr3_aa: CSATRGPETQYF
cdr3_nt: TGCAGCGCCACTAGGGGGCCGGAGACCCAGTACTTC

v_call: TRBV28
j_call: TRBJ1-1
clone_size: once
d_call: -
cdr3_aa: CASSLQGNEAFF
cdr3_nt: TGTGCCAGCAGTTTGCAGGGGAATGAAGCTTTCTTT

v_call: TRBV6-5
j_call: TRBJ1-5
clone_size: few
d_call: -
cdr3_aa: CASKQDSNQPQHF
cdr3_nt: TGTGCCAGCAAACAAGATAGCAATCAGCCCCAGCATTTT

v_call: TRBV18
j_call: TRBJ1-4
clone_size: -
d_call: -
cdr3_aa: CASSPEAVTPVEKLFF
cdr3_nt: TGTGCCAGCTCACCAGAAGCGGTAACCCCCGTCGAAAAACTGTTTTTT

v_call: TRBV6-5
j_call: TRBJ1-5
clone_size: -
d_call: -
cdr3_aa: CASSPSRGNQPQHF
cdr3_nt: TGTGCCAGCAGTCCTTCGCGAGGCAATCAGCCCCAGCATTTT

v_call: TRBV28
j_call: TRBJ1-6
clone_size: -
d_call: TRBD1
cdr3_aa: CASTSPGQGYSPLHF
cdr3_nt: TGTGCCAGCACATCCCCGGGACAGGGGTATTCACCCCTCCACTTT

v_call: TRBV30
j_call: TRBJ2-6
clone_size: -
d_call: -
cdr3_aa: CAWRDRTVLSGANGLTF
cdr3_nt: TGTGCCTGGAGGGACCGGACAGTTCTATCTGGGGCCAACGGCCTGACTTTC

v_call: TRBV13
j_call: TRBJ2-7
clone_size: -
d_call: -
cdr3_aa: CASRRLTGEVYEQYF
cdr3_nt: TGTGCCAGCAGACGATTGACGGGTGAGGTTTACGAGCAGTACTTC

v_call: TRBV18
j_call: TRBJ2-7
clone_size: -
d_call: TRBD1
cdr3_aa: CASSLSQGTYEQYF
cdr3_nt: TGTGCCAGCTCACTTTCACAGGGGACCTACGAGCAGTACTTC

v_call: TRBV29-1
j_call: TRBJ2-2
clone_size: -
d_call: TRBD2
cdr3_aa: CGGGNTGELFF
cdr3_nt: TGCGGGGGGGGGAACACCGGGGAGCTGTTTTTT

v_call: TRBV27
j_call: TRBJ2-3
clone_size: -
d_call: TRBD2
cdr3_aa: CASSKRESTDTQYF
cdr3_nt: TGTGCCAGCAGTAAGCGGGAGAGCACAGATACGCAGTATTTT

v_call: TRBV6-5
j_call: TRBJ2-7
clone_size: -
d_call: -
cdr3_aa: CASSFRASYEQYF
cdr3_nt: TGTGCCAGCAGTTTCAGGGCCTCCTACGAGCAGTACTTC

v_call: TRBV27
j_call: TRBJ1-4
clone_size: -
d_call: TRBD1
cdr3_aa: CASSLARRNPGQGLNEKLFF
cdr3_nt: TGTGCCAGCAGTCTAGCCAGAAGAAACCCCGGACAGGGCCTTAATGAAAAACTGTTTTTT

v_call: TRBV29-1
j_call: TRBJ1-1
clone_size: -
d_call: -
cdr3_aa: CSVEGTTVNTEAFF
cdr3_nt: TGCAGCGTGGAGGGTACGACGGTGAACACTGAAGCTTTCTTT

v_call: TRBV4-3
j_call: TRBJ1-3
clone_size: -
d_call: -
cdr3_aa: CASSQDLTGPTSGNTIYF
cdr3_nt: TGCGCCAGCAGCCAAGATCTTACAGGGCCTACTTCTGGAAACACCATATATTTT

v_call: TRBV6-1
j_call: TRBJ2-4
clone_size: -
d_call: TRBD1
cdr3_aa: CASSGTGLNSQYF
cdr3_nt: TGTGCCAGCAGTGGGACAGGGTTAAACAGTCAGTACTTC

v_call: TRBV5-1
j_call: TRBJ2-1
clone_size: -
d_call: -
cdr3_aa: CASSVQLVSPYNEQFF
cdr3_nt: TGCGCCAGCAGCGTCCAACTAGTTTCCCCCTACAATGAGCAGTTCTTC

v_call: TRBV7-9
j_call: TRBJ1-2
clone_size: -
d_call: -
cdr3_aa: CSSSLDSKSYGYTF
cdr3_nt: TGTTCCAGCAGCTTAGACTCGAAGTCCTATGGCTACACCTTC

v_call: TRBV28
j_call: TRBJ1-2
clone_size: -
d_call: TRBD1
cdr3_aa: CASSLTGVYGYTF
cdr3_nt: TGTGCCAGCAGTTTGACAGGGGTTTATGGCTACACCTTC

v_call: TRBV20-1
j_call: TRBJ2-3
clone_size: -
d_call: -
cdr3_aa: CSANRGDTQYF
cdr3_nt: TGCAGTGCTAACCGGGGAGATACGCAGTATTTT

v_call: TRBV28
j_call: TRBJ1-4
clone_size: -
d_call: -
cdr3_aa: CASTQMGGTNEKLFF
cdr3_nt: TGTGCCAGCACCCAAATGGGAGGGACTAATGAAAAACTGTTTTTT

v_call: TRBV27
j_call: TRBJ2-1
clone_size: -
d_call: -
cdr3_aa: CASSPLGGDYNEQFF
cdr3_nt: TGTGCCAGCAGTCCCCTCGGGGGAGACTACAATGAGCAGTTCTTC

v_call: TRBV28
j_call: TRBJ2-1
clone_size: -
d_call: TRBD2
cdr3_aa: CASSSGTSVHNEQFF
cdr3_nt: TGTGCCAGCAGTTCTGGGACTAGCGTACACAATGAGCAGTTCTTC

v_call: TRBV19
j_call: TRBJ1-1
clone_size: -
d_call: -
cdr3_aa: CASMLTPRNTEAFF
cdr3_nt: TGTGCCAGTATGCTAACACCTAGGAACACTGAAGCTTTCTTT

v_call: TRBV9
j_call: TRBJ2-3
clone_size: -
d_call: TRBD2
cdr3_aa: CASSARRTSGISTDTQYF
cdr3_nt: TGTGCCAGCAGCGCACGACGGACTAGCGGGATTAGCACAGATACGCAGTATTTT

v_call: TRBV10-3
j_call: TRBJ1-3
clone_size: -
d_call: TRBD1
cdr3_aa: CASRQGRGNTIYF
cdr3_nt: TGTGCCAGCAGACAGGGGAGAGGAAACACCATATATTTT

v_call: TRBV5-1
j_call: TRBJ2-3
clone_size: -
d_call: -
cdr3_aa: CASSRTAAHTDTQYF
cdr3_nt: TGCGCCAGCTCAAGAACAGCAGCCCACACAGATACGCAGTATTTT

v_call: TRBV6-5
j_call: TRBJ1-6
clone_size: -
d_call: -
cdr3_aa: CASSQSYSPLHF
cdr3_nt: TGTGCCAGCAGTCAGTCGTATTCACCCCTCCACTTT

v_call: TRBV7-8
j_call: TRBJ1-1
clone_size: -
d_call: TRBD1
cdr3_aa: CASSRGTGVMNTEAFF
cdr3_nt: TGTGCCAGCAGCCGCGGGACAGGGGTTATGAACACTGAAGCTTTCTTT